One and the same sample provided the 4 T cell receptor beta chains below, sequenced in a study of control samples from healthy donors and cancer patients. Sequenced by immunoSEQ multiplex PCR; TCRdb stores in-frame clones only, minus some. In the table there are some 20,000 clones, around nine tenths of which are singletons. Material for sequencing was PBMCs. These receptors were collected from a woman in her sixties or seventies with head and neck cancer.

The chain's CDR3 is CASSLSGRQDTQYF. The CDR3 nucleotides read TGCGCCAGCTCGCTAAGCGGGAGACAAGATACGCAGTATTTT. The chain links TRBV5-1 to TRBJ2-3, with TRBD2 identical over 8 bases. The J segment lost 5 bases and the V segment lost 7 bases, leaving 9 bases of the junction unmatched. This CDR3 spans 14 amino acids. Germline V gene sequence: CDR1 SGHRS, CDR2 YFSETQ.

The CDR3 sequence is CASSSRGYNQPQHF. CDR3 nucleotides: TGTGCCAGTAGTTCCAGGGGGTACAATCAGCCCCAGCATTTT. The chain has TRBV19 and TRBJ1-5; 7 bases line up with TRBD1. The CDR3 contains 14 residues. The V gene end was trimmed by 5 bases and the J gene end by 3 bases; junction bases not matched to a gene: 4. Germline V gene lookup returns CDR1 LNHDA and CDR2 SQIVND (reference sequence).

The chain joins TRBV11-1 to TRBJ2-2, with D perhaps assigned TRBD1 or TRBD2 (5 bases each). This CDR3 spans 16 amino acids. Trimming took off 1 base at V and 4 bases at J, with 13 bases between the two ends. CDR1 and CDR2 from the germline V gene are SGHAT and FQDESV (reference sequence). The chain's CDR3 is CASSLGRGVATGELFF. The CDR3 coding sequence is TGTGCCAGCAGCTTAGGTAGAGGGGTTGCCACCGGGGAGCTGTTTTTT.

V gene TRBV18 combines with J gene TRBJ1-5, with a possible D match to TRBD1 (6 bases). This CDR3 is built from 14 residues. The germline gives CDR1 KGHSH, CDR2 LQKENI. Deletions cut 4 bases from V and 9 bases from J, with 16 bases between. The chain's CDR3 is CASSRVAGVTPQHF. CDR3 nucleotide sequence: TGTGCCAGCTCACGGGTGGCAGGGGTCACGCCCCAGCATTTT.